These 6 T cell receptor beta chains were sequenced from one sample in a study of cytomegalovirus exposure and HLA in healthy donors. In the PCR, 60 Vbeta and 13 Jbeta primers were used. Measured with immunoSEQ multiplex PCR; TCRdb has only the in-frame clones, and not every one. This table has fewer than 250,000 clones, approximately 79% appearing once. Source material: PBMCs. The receptors were sampled from a man between 18 and 29 years old in good health and CMV-seronegative.

The chain recombines TRBV5-6 with TRBJ1-1; TRBD1 might be the D (5 bases). The CDR3 contains 17 residues. Germline V CDR1 and CDR2: SGHDT, YYEEEE. Trimming cost V 4 bases and J 3 bases, with 22 bases left between them. CDR3: CASSAGVASIGDTEAFF. CDR3 bases: TGTGCCAGCAGCGCGGGGGTAGCATCCATTGGGGACACTGAAGCTTTCTTT.

There are a few counts of this clone. The chain combines TRBV4-2 with TRBJ1-2, with TRBD1 matching 7 bases. Germline CDR1 and CDR2: LGHNA and YNFKEQ. J lost 0 bases, V lost 1 base, and 8 bases had no gene match. This CDR3 spans 17 amino acids. The CDR3 loop is CASSQAQGGSTNYGYTF. DNA of the CDR3: TGTGCCAGCAGCCAAGCCCAGGGGGGCTCTACTAACTATGGCTACACCTTC.

V and J are TRBV28 and TRBJ2-6, with D maybe TRBD1 (6 bases). There are 21 residues in the CDR3. CDR1 and CDR2 from the germline V gene are MDHEN and SYDVKM. V was trimmed by 3 bases and J by 0 bases, leaving 24 bases between them. The CDR3 nucleotides read TGTGCCAGCAGTTTTGGACAGAGGTTTTTATTGGATCTCTCTGGGGCCAACGTCCTGACTTTC. This encodes CASSFGQRFLLDLSGANVLTF.

V gene TRBV7-9 combines with J gene TRBJ2-5; a weak D match, TRBD1 (6 bases). Germline V gives CDR1 SEHNR, CDR2 FQNEAQ (reference sequence). Deletions cut 7 bases from V and 2 bases from J, with 11 bases between. This CDR3 region has 13 residues. The CDR3 sequence: CASKLQGQETQYF. CDR3 DNA sequence: TGTGCCAGCAAACTACAGGGTCAAGAGACCCAGTACTTC.

The chain couples TRBV28 to TRBJ1-5, with a tentative D call TRBD1 (6 bases). V was shortened by 4 bases and J by 5 bases, with 15 bases between the two germline ends. Per the germline V gene, CDR1 is MDHEN and CDR2 is SYDVKM. CDR3 length: 15 residues. CDR3 sequence reads: CASSSPTGRYQPQHF. The CDR3 nucleotides read TGTGCCAGCAGTTCCCCGACAGGACGGTATCAGCCCCAGCATTTT.

The J gene is TRBJ2-2, the V gene TRBV5-1, with 11 bases matching TRBD1. CDR1 and CDR2 (germline): SGHRS, YFSETQ. CDR3 length equals 17 residues. V trimming: 4 bases; J trimming: 0 bases; junction bases outside the gene matches: 5. CDR3 region: CASSRGGQGANTGELFF. CDR3 in DNA: TGCGCCAGCAGCAGAGGGGGACAGGGGGCGAACACCGGGGAGCTGTTTTTT.